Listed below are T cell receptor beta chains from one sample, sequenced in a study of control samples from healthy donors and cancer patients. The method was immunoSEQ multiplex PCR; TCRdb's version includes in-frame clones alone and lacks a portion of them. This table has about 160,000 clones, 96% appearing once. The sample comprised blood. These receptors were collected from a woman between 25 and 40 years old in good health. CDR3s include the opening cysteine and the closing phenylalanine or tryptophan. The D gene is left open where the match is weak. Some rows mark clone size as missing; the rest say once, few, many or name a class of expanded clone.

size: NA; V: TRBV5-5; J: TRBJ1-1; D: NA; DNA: TGTGCCAGCAGCTTGGGTAGGAACACTGAAGCTTTCTTT; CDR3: CASSLGRNTEAFF
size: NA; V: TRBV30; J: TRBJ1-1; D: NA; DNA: TGTGCCTGGAGTGTACGGGCTGAAGCTTTCTTT; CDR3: CAWSVRAEAFF
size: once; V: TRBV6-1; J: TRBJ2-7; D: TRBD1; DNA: TGTGCCAGCAGTGAAAATCGGCAGGGGGAACTTTCGATCCACGAGCAGTACTTC; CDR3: CASSENRQGELSIHEQYF
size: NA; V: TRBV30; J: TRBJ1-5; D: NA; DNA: TGTGCCTGGAACGGGAATAGCAATCAGCCCCAGCATTTT; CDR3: CAWNGNSNQPQHF
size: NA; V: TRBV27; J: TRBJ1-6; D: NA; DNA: TGTGCCAGCAGTTTAATAACGGGGGCCGGATCACCCCTCCACTTT; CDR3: CASSLITGAGSPLHF
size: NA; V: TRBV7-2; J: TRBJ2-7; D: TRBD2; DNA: TGTGCCACGGCCCTCCTGGGAGGGCCGGTCGAGCAGTACTTC; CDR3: CATALLGGPVEQYF
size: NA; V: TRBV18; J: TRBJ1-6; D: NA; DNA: TGTGCCAGCTCGGGGGGCGTCGGATCACCCCTCCACTTT; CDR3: CASSGGVGSPLHF
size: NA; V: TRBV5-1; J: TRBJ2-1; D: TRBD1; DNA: TGCGCCAGCAGCTTGGTGGCAGGGGGCTTGATGGATGAGCAGTTCTTC; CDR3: CASSLVAGGLMDEQFF
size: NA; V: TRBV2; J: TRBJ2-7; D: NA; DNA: TGTGCCAGCAGTGAAAAGGGGGGGATAAAATACTACGAGCAGTACTTC; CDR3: CASSEKGGIKYYEQYF
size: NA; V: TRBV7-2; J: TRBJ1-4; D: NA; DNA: TGTGCCAGCAGCTCGCCCAATAATGAAAAACTGTTTTTT; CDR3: CASSSPNNEKLFF
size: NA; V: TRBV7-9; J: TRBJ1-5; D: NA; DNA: TGTGCCAGCAGCTTAGCAGGGGCCCAGCCCCAGCATTTT; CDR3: CASSLAGAQPQHF
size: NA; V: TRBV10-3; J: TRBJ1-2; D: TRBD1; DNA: TGTGCCATCAGTGATCCGCAGGGGGTTTTCTATGGCTACACCTTC; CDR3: CAISDPQGVFYGYTF
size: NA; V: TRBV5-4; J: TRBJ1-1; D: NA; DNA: TGTGCCAGCAGCTCTCATGCCAGGGTTACTGAAGCTTTCTTT; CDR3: CASSSHARVTEAFF
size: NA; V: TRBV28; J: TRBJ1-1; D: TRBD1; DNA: TGTGCCAGCAGCTTATGGACAGGGACCACTGAAGCTTTCTTT; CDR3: CASSLWTGTTEAFF
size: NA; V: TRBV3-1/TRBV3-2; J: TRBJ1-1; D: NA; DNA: TGTGCCAGCAGCCAGGCAGGGAACACTGAAGCTTTCTTT; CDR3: CASSQAGNTEAFF
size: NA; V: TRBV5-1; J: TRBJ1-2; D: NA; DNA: TGCGCCAGCAGCTTGGAGGGCAGATCCCACTATGGCTACACCTTC; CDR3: CASSLEGRSHYGYTF
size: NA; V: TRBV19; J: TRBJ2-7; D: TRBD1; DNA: TGTGCCAGTAGTATATCGGGACAGGGCACCTACGAGCAGTACTTC; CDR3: CASSISGQGTYEQYF
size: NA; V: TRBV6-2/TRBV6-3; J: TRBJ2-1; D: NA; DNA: TGTGCCAGCAGTTACATAGGGAATGAGCAGTTCTTC; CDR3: CASSYIGNEQFF
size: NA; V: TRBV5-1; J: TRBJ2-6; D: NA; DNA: TGCGCCAGCAGCAACGACAGGCTCTCTGGGGCCAACGTCCTGACTTTC; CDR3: CASSNDRLSGANVLTF
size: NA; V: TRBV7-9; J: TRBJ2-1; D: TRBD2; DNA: TGTGCCAGCACCTTAGGCGCGGGGGGCAGGGGCTCCTACAATGAGCAGTTCTTC; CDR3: CASTLGAGGRGSYNEQFF
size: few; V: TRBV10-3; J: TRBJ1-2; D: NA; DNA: TGTGCCATCAGCGGGGACTTTAACTATGGCTACACCTTC; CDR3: CAISGDFNYGYTF
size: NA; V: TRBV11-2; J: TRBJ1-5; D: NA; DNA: TGTGCCAGCAGCTTAGGGGTTATAGGGAGGAGCAATCAGCCCCAGCATTTT; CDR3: CASSLGVIGRSNQPQHF